The 21 T cell receptor beta chains presented below share a single source sample, sequenced in a study of monozygotic twins with inflammatory bowel disease. For each CDR3 protein, TCRdb gives one entry from its re-call of the 5' RACE reads, without DNA. The sample has 350,000 to 400,000 distinct CDR3 sequences, and its top ten clones hold 2% to 3%. Sequences were obtained from blood. These receptors came from a human donor with ulcerative colitis or Crohn's disease, or a healthy co-twin of an affected twin (not recorded which).

The rearrangement uses TRBV4-2 and TRBJ2-2. The CDR3 extends over 18 amino acids. In germline, CDR1 is LGHNA, CDR2 YNFKEQ. CDR3 amino acids: CASSQDYVRATGTGELFF.

CDR3: CASSSLGGASTDTQYF. This chain joins TRBV6-5 and TRBJ2-3; the TRBD2 assignment by TCRdb is unverifiable without DNA. Germline-derived CDR1 and CDR2 are MNHEY and SVGAGI. CDR3 length: 16 residues.

This rearrangement joins TRBV7-9 to TRBJ2-1; TCRdb's D call of TRBD1 is untestable without DNA. This CDR3 region has 14 residues. CDR1 is SEHNR and CDR2 is FQNEAQ in the germline V gene (reference sequence). The CDR3 sequence: CASSIRGSYNEQFF.

The rearrangement joins TRBV15 to TRBJ2-5; checking the TCRdb D call of TRBD2 is not possible without DNA. Germline assignment: CDR1 LNHNV and CDR2 YYDKDF (reference sequence). CDR3 length equals 14 residues. This chain's CDR3 is CATSSNGGPETQYF.

The rearrangement joins TRBV6-2 or TRBV6-3 to TRBJ2-7. The germline V gene encodes CDR1 MNHEY and CDR2 SVGEGT. The CDR3 runs 14 residues. The CDR3 reads CASSYSILVGEQYF.

This rearrangement joins TRBV5-1 to TRBJ1-5; the TCRdb D gene call, TRBD1, has no DNA to confirm it. The germline CDR1 and CDR2 sequences are SGHRS and YFSETQ. The CDR3 runs to 14 residues. The CDR3 loop is CASSSGQGAQPQHF.

The chain carries TRBV7-2 and TRBJ2-3; with no DNA, the TCRdb D assignment of TRBD2 cannot be verified. The CDR3 extends over 18 amino acids. Germline CDR1 is SGHTA and CDR2 is FQGNSA. CDR3 region: CASSLAGGGLGITDTQYF. The whole variable domain, remainder taken from reference TRBV7-2 and TRBJ2-3, is GAGVSQSPSNKVTEKGKDVELRCDPISGHTALYWYRQSLGQGLEFLIYFQGNSAPDKSGLPSDRFSAERTGGSVSTLTIQRTQQEDSAVYLCASSLAGGGLGITDTQYFGPGTRLTVL.

The gene calls are TRBV10-3 and TRBJ2-1; TCRdb names TRBD2, which stays unverified in the absence of DNA. The CDR3 is 15 residues long. The germline gives CDR1 ENHRY, CDR2 SYGVKD. The CDR3 loop reads CAISEASGTYNEQFF.

The chain uses TRBV7-2 and TRBJ1-1. Germline V gene sequence: CDR1 SGHTA, CDR2 FQGNSA. There are 16 residues in the CDR3. CDR3 region: CASSLSLPPMNTEAFF.

The chain combines TRBV18 with TRBJ2-1; checking the TCRdb D call of TRBD1 is not possible without DNA. Germline lookup yields CDR1 KGHSH and CDR2 LQKENI. The CDR3 has 16 residues. CDR3 region: CASSLAGTGIYNEQFF.

This chain links TRBV11-2 with TRBJ1-2. CDR1 and CDR2 from the germline V gene are SGHAT and FQNNGV. This CDR3 comprises 12 residues. The CDR3 reads CASSSFSYGYTF.

The CDR3 is CASSQERNYGYTF. The V call is TRBV4-2, the J call TRBJ1-2. Germline lookup yields CDR1 LGHNA and CDR2 YNFKEQ. The CDR3 loop spans 13 amino acids.

The chain uses TRBV6-2 or TRBV6-3 and TRBJ2-7; the TRBD1 assignment by TCRdb is unverifiable without DNA. Germline CDR1 and CDR2: MNHEY and SVGEGT. CDR3 length: 17 residues. CDR3 region: CASSYHLSTGGTYEQYF.

The rearrangement links TRBV5-1 to TRBJ2-2. Germline-derived CDR1 and CDR2 are SGHRS and YFSETQ. This CDR3 has 16 residues. CDR3: CASSVDPVVNTGELFF.

The J gene is TRBJ1-2, the V gene TRBV11-2; the D gene TCRdb calls, TRBD1, cannot be checked with no DNA. The CDR3 runs 14 residues. Germline-derived CDR1 and CDR2 are SGHAT and FQNNGV. CDR3 region: CASSLDLGAPGYTF.

The chain's CDR3 is CASRWRAANTGELFF. The chain is built from TRBV6-1 and TRBJ2-2; the TCRdb D gene call, TRBD2, has no DNA to confirm it. In germline, CDR1 is MNHNS, CDR2 SASEGT. The CDR3 is made up of 15 amino acids.

This sequence joins TRBV11-2 and TRBJ2-7; with no DNA, the TCRdb D assignment of TRBD1 cannot be verified. The CDR3 has 16 residues. Germline V gene lookup returns CDR1 SGHAT and CDR2 FQNNGV. The CDR3 region is CASSSGRDRIQTEQYF.

The chain is built from TRBV12-3 or TRBV12-4 and TRBJ2-6; lacking DNA, the TRBD1 call made by TCRdb goes unchecked. The length of the CDR3 is 21 residues. The CDR3 is CASSSPYIRDGTFSGANVLTF.

The chain is built from TRBV7-2 and TRBJ2-1; TCRdb calls TRBD1, which cannot be checked without DNA. The CDR3 runs to 17 residues. Per the germline V gene, CDR1 is SGHTA and CDR2 is FQGNSA. CDR3 protein: CASSLMAPQRGYNEQFF. Variable domain in full (rest from reference TRBV7-2 and TRBJ2-1): GAGVSQSPSNKVTEKGKDVELRCDPISGHTALYWYRQSLGQGLEFLIYFQGNSAPDKSGLPSDRFSAERTGGSVSTLTIQRTQQEDSAVYLCASSLMAPQRGYNEQFFGPGTRLTVL.

This chain connects TRBV4-3 to TRBJ2-3; TCRdb's D call, TRBD2, is unchecked because there is no DNA. The germline V gene encodes CDR1 LGHNA and CDR2 YSLEER. The CDR3 is made up of 16 amino acids. The CDR3 spells CASSQAVVRGVDTQYF.

The chain couples TRBV7-9 to TRBJ2-7. In germline, CDR1 is SEHNR, CDR2 FQNEAQ (reference sequence). This CDR3 spans 14 amino acids. The CDR3 here is CASSLAGSTYEQYF.